This TCR beta chain was profiled in a study of cytotoxic CD8 clonotypes in ibrutinib-treated CLL. Investigators sought sequencing depths of between 1 in 200,000 and 1 in 1 million T cells. Data came from immunoSEQ multiplex PCR; TCRdb stores just in-frame clones and leaves some out. Here the sample spans 140,000 or so clones, 75% to 85% being singletons. Turning to this clone: What it binds is unknown.

The CDR3 length is 10 residues. Germline V gives CDR1 GTSNPN, CDR2 SVGIG (reference sequence). Trimming took off 1 base at V and 12 bases at J, with 9 bases between the two ends. The study, taken as a whole, reports: Clonality measured at baseline exceeded age-matched healthy donors, tracking circulating CD8+ T-cell counts.

The source material was PBMCs, sampled after 12 months of ibrutinib treatment. The source of this sequence is a human donor with chronic lymphocytic leukemia. The chain couples TRBV30 to TRBJ1-1; D unclear. CDR3 protein: CAWSAFRTFF. The DNA for the CDR3 is TGTGCCTGGAGTGCCTTTCGAACTTTCTTT.